This T cell receptor beta chain was found in a study of cytomegalovirus exposure and HLA in healthy donors. Measured with immunoSEQ multiplex PCR; TCRdb has only the in-frame clones, and not every one. This sample has more than 95,000 clones, with around 90% found just once. The donors were in the roughly 120-subject validation cohort, distinct from the approximately 670-subject first cohort. Comment on this clone: The antigen remains unidentified.

Study-level results: Reports indicated that the classifier achieved high specificity and sensitivity in diagnosing cytomegalovirus status. The tendency of first-cohort TCR clusters to co-occur in the 95 to 150 validation repertoires was the finding of a later analysis.

V shed 2 bases and J shed 8 bases, with 25 bases lying between them. The CDR3 runs to 17 residues. Germline V gene data show CDR1 as SGHRS and CDR2 as YFSETQ. This TCR was recovered from a woman aged 18-29 years in good health and CMV-seronegative. Material: PBMCs. V and J are TRBV5-1 and TRBJ1-2; possibly TRBD1 for D (5 bases). The chain's CDR3 is CASSFTLPGTPRGGYTF. For the CDR3, the DNA is TGCGCCAGCAGCTTCACCCTCCCGGGCACCCCACGGGGGGGCTACACCTTC.